The clone carrying this TCR beta chain was picked up a small number of times. Its cognate antigen is unknown. Trimming took off 3 bases at V and 7 bases at J, with 13 bases between the two ends. Germline values: CDR1 SGHAT, CDR2 FQNNGV. The CDR3 length is 14 residues. Alongside a J-beta primer mix, a sample-barcoded 5' primer served in a second PCR lasting roughly 6 to 11 cycles. TCRdb processed the 5' RACE reads anew with MiXCR; each CDR3 protein has one entry. The sample shows approximately 800,000 distinct CDR3 sequences, roughly 60% of them seen only once. This record comes from a study of blood T cells in healthy people across ages. Notes on the study in general: Conclusively comparing naive with antigen-experienced cells was impossible with unsorted PBMCs.

The rearrangement links TRBV11-2 to TRBJ2-1; tentatively, D is TRBD2 (6 bases). The clonotype originates from a man aged 30 to 39 in good health. The sequenced sample was blood. The CDR3 DNA is TGTGCCAGCAGCTTTGTAGGAGGGGTGAATGAGCAGTTCTTC. It codes for CASSFVGGVNEQFF.